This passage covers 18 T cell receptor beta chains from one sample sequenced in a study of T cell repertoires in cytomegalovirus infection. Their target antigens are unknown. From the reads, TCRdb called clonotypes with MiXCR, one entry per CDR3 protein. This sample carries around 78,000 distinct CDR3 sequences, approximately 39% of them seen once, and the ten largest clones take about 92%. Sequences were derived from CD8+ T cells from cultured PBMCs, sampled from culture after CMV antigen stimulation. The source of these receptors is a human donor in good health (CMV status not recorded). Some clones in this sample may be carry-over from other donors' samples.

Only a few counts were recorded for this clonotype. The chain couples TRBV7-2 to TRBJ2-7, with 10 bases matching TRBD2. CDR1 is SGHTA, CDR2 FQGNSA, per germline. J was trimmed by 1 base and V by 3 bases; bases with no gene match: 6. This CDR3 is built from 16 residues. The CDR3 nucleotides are TGTGCCAGCAGCTTGTTCGGACTAGCGGAATCCTACGAGCAGTACTTC. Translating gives CASSLFGLAESYEQYF.

CDR3 DNA: TGTGCCAGCACCCCCTCTGGGGCCAACGTCCTGACTTTC. It specifies CASTPSGANVLTF. This chain links TRBV27 with TRBJ2-6, with no clear D. Trimming took off 7 bases at V and 0 bases at J, with 4 bases between the two ends. The CDR3 runs 13 residues. Germline values: CDR1 MNHEY, CDR2 SMNVEV (reference sequence).

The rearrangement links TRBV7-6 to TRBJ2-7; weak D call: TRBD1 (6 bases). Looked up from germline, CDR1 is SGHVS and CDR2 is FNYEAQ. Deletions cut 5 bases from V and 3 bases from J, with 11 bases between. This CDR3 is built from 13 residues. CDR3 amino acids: CASSTGQNYEQYF. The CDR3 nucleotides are TGTGCCAGCAGCACGGGACAAAACTACGAGCAGTACTTC. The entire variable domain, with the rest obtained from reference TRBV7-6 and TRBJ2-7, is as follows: GAGVSQSPRYKVTKRGQDVALRCDPISGHVSLYWYRQALGQGPEFLTYFNYEAQQDKSGLPNDRFSAERPEGSISTLTIQRTEQRDSAMYRCASSTGQNYEQYFGPGTRLTVT.

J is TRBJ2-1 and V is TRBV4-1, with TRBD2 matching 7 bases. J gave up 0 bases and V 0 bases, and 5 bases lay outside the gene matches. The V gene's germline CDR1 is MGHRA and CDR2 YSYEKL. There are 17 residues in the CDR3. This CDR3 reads CASSQDHGGSSYNEQFF. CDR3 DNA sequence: TGCGCCAGCAGCCAAGACCACGGGGGGAGCTCCTACAATGAGCAGTTCTTC.

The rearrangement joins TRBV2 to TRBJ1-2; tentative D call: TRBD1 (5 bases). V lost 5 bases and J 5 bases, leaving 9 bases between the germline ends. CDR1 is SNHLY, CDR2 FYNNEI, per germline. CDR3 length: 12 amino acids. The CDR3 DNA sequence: TGTGCCAGCAGTATGGACAAGTATGGCTACACCTTC. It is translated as CASSMDKYGYTF.

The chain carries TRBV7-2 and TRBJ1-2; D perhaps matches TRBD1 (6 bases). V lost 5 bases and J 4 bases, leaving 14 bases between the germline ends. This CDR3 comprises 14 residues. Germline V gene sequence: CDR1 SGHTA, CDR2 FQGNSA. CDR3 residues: CASSRTDLGYGYTF. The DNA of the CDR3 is TGTGCCAGCAGCCGGACAGATCTTGGCTATGGCTACACCTTC.

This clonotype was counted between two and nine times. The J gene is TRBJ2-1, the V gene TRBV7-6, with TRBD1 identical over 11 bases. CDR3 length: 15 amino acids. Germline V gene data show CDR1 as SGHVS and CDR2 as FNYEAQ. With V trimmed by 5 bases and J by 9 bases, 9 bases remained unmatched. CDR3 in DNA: TGTGCCAGCAGCACGCTTCCGGGACAGGGGGGTGAGCAGTTCTTC. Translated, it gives CASSTLPGQGGEQFF.

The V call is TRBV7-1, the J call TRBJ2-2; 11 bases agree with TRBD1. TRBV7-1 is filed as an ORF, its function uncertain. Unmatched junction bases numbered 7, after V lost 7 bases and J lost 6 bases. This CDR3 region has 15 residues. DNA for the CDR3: TGTGCCAGCACTCAATGGGGACAGGGGGCCGGGGAGCTGTTTTTT. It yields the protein CASTQWGQGAGELFF.

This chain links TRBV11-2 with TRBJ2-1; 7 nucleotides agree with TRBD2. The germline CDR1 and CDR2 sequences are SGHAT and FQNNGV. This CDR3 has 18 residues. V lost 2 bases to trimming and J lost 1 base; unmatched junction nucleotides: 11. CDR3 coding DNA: TGTGCCAGCAGCTTATGGGGGTGGGGGGGGGAGTCCTACAATGAGCAGTTCTTC. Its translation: CASSLWGWGGESYNEQFF.

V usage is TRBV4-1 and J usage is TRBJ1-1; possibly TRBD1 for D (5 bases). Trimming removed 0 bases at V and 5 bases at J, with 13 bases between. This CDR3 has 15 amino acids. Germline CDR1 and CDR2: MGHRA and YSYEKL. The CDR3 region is CASSQDRGEWTEAFF. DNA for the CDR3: TGCGCCAGCAGCCAAGATCGGGGGGAATGGACTGAAGCTTTCTTT.

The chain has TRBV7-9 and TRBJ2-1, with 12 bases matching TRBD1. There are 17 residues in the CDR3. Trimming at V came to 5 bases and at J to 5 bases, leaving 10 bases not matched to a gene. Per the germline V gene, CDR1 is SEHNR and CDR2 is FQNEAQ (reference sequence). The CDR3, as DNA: TGTGCCAGCAGCATCGACGGCCGGGACAGGGGGCACAATGAGCAGTTCTTC. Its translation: CASSIDGRDRGHNEQFF.

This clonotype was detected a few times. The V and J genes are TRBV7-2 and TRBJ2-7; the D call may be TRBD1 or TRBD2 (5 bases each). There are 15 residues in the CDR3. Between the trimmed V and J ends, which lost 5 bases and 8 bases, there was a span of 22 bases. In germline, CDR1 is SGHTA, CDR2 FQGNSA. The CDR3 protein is CASSQGRAPSVKQYF. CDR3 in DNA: TGTGCCAGCAGCCAGGGACGGGCCCCCAGTGTAAAGCAGTACTTC.

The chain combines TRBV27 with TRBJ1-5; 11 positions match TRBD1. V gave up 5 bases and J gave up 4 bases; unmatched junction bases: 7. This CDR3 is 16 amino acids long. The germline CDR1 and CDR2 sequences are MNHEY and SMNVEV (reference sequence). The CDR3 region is CASSPRDRGWNQPQHF. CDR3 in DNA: TGTGCCAGCAGTCCCCGGGACAGGGGGTGGAATCAGCCCCAGCATTTT.

CDR3 sequence reads: CASSGAGGEQFF. CDR3 sequence (DNA): TGTGCCAGTAGCGGGGCCGGCGGTGAGCAGTTCTTC. The rearrangement links TRBV6-5 to TRBJ2-1; 8 nucleotides line up with TRBD2. V lost 9 bases to trimming and J lost 9 bases; unmatched junction nucleotides: 7. CDR3 length: 12 residues. Germline assignment: CDR1 MNHEY and CDR2 SVGAGI.

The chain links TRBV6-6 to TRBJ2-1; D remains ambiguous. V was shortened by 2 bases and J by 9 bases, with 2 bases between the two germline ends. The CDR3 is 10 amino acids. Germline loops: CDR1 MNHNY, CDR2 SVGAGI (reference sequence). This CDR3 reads CASSYGEQFF. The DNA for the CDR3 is TGTGCCAGCAGTTACGGTGAGCAGTTCTTC.

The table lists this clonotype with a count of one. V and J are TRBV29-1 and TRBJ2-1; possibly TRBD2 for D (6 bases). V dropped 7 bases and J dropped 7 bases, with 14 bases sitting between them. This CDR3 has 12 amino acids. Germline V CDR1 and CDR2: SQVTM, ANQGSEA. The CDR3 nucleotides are TGCAGCGGGGGGAGGATTACGAATGAGCAGTTCTTC. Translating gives CSGGRITNEQFF.

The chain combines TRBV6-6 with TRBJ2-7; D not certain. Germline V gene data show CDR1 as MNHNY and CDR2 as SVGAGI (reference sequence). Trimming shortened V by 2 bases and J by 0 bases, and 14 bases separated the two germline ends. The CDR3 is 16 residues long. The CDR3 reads CASSYVAPQYSYEQYF. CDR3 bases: TGTGCCAGCAGTTACGTCGCACCTCAATACTCCTACGAGCAGTACTTC.

The CDR3 region is CASSAWSDGMNTEAFF. The DNA for the CDR3 is TGTGCCAGCAGCGCGTGGTCGGACGGAATGAACACTGAAGCTTTCTTT. The chain couples TRBV7-9 to TRBJ1-1, with D unresolved. Germline CDR1 reads SEHNR; CDR2 reads FQNEAQ (reference sequence). The CDR3 runs to 16 residues. V was trimmed by 5 bases and J by 0 bases, leaving 16 bases between them.